This TCR beta chain was found in a study of radiotherapy plus CTLA-4 blockade in lung cancer. Points from the study as a whole: Peripheral blood showed expansion of tumor-derived TCR clones after radiotherapy and ipilimumab.

Concerning this clone: Its cognate antigen is unknown.

V shed 6 bases, J shed 1 base, and the junction held 7 bases outside the gene matches. This CDR3 region has 16 residues. Germline CDR1 is SGHTA and CDR2 is FQGNSA. Assay used: immunoSEQ multiplex PCR; TCRdb lists only in-frame clones, some missing. The sample contains about 73,000 clones, roughly 87% of which appear only once. The genes are TRBV7-2 and TRBJ2-1, with TRBD2 matching 9 bases. The TCR was taken from a human donor with non-small cell lung cancer that progressed on radiotherapy plus ipilimumab. Material: peripheral blood, obtained from a patient treated with radiotherapy plus ipilimumab. Here the CDR3 reads CASSLISGRSYNEQFF. The CDR3 nucleotides read TGTGCCAGCAGTTTAATTAGCGGGAGATCCTACAATGAGCAGTTCTTC.